The subject of this entry is one T cell receptor beta chain. The junction and the germline gene differ at one end; a read error may be behind it. Sequencing was performed with immunoSEQ multiplex PCR; in TCRdb, only in-frame clones are kept and a portion is missing. The sample includes more than 70,000 clones, around 83% of them seen just once. This sample is part of a study of lymphopenia after photon versus proton radiotherapy. There are 14 residues in the CDR3. Germline V lookup: CDR1 SSHAT, CDR2 FNYEAQ (reference sequence). V and J are TRBV7-7 and TRBJ2-7; D remains unclear. This sequence was found in a man in his fifties or sixties with pancreatic cancer. The sequencing here drew on peripheral blood, taken from a patient treated with proton-based radiotherapy. The CDR3 loop reads CASSLAAGSYEQYF. In DNA form, the CDR3 reads TGTGCTAGCAGCTTAGCCGCAGGCTCCTACGAGCAGTACTTC.